This TCR beta chain was recorded in a study of shared clonotypes between healthy human individuals. Data came from immunoSEQ multiplex PCR; TCRdb stores just in-frame clones and leaves some out. The top ten hold under 0.8% of the sample, which has over a million clones, approximately 80% seen once. This TCR was sampled from a young man in good health. Some clones in this sample may be carry-over from other donors' samples. The specimen was memory CD4+ T cells from PBMCs. Subset reported: CD45RA-negative fraction.

In nucleotides, the CDR3 is TGTGCCAGCTCGACATCCGGAGCGCTAACGGGGGAGCAGTACTTC. It specifies CASSTSGALTGEQYF. The gene calls are TRBV18 and TRBJ2-7; possible D gene TRBD2, 5 bases. With 6 bases removed from V and 7 bases from J, the gap between germline ends came to 22 bases. CDR3 length: 15 amino acids. Germline CDR1 reads KGHSH; CDR2 reads LQKENI.